A single sample gave rise to the 9 T cell receptor beta chains below, sequenced in a study of control samples from healthy donors and cancer patients. Assay: immunoSEQ multiplex PCR; the TCRdb copy retains only in-frame clones and omits some. Found here are about 140,000 clones, roughly nine tenths of them singletons; the top ten hold approximately 9.4%. Sequencing input: blood. These receptors were taken from a woman aged 25 to 45 in good health.

This chain uses TRBV11-2 with TRBJ2-2; 7 bases align to TRBD2. Germline V gene data show CDR1 as SGHAT and CDR2 as FQNNGV. The V gene end was trimmed by 5 bases and the J gene end by 3 bases; junction bases not matched to a gene: 9. The CDR3 consists of 16 residues. The CDR3 loop reads CASSRIAGGYTGELFF. Written as DNA, the CDR3 is TGTGCCAGCAGCCGAATAGCGGGCGGGTACACCGGGGAGCTGTTTTTT.

The genes are TRBV10-1 and TRBJ1-3; D possibly corresponds to TRBD1 (6 bases). The CDR3 has 15 amino acids. CDR1 and CDR2 (germline): WNHNN, SYGVQD (reference sequence). V gave up 3 bases and J gave up 2 bases, with 11 bases separating them. The CDR3 DNA is TGCGCCAGCAGTGACTTTGGGACACCTGGAAACACCATATATTTT. Amino acids: CASSDFGTPGNTIYF.

The rearrangement joins TRBV2 to TRBJ2-7; 9 bases align to TRBD1. The CDR3 contains 14 residues. V trimming: 4 bases; J trimming: 1 base; junction bases outside the gene matches: 2. Germline loops: CDR1 SNHLY, CDR2 FYNNEI. The CDR3 nucleotides are TGTGCCAGCAGTGTTGGGACAGGGTCCTACGAGCAGTACTTC. Protein product: CASSVGTGSYEQYF.

The rearrangement uses TRBV18 and TRBJ2-5; weak D call: TRBD1 (5 bases). Deletions cut 2 bases from V and 5 bases from J, with 18 bases between. Germline CDR1 KGHSH, CDR2 LQKENI. The CDR3 length is 16 residues. CDR3 nucleotide sequence: TGTGCCAGCTCACCATTTCGAGACAGTCTCGGGGAGACCCAGTACTTC. Translating it yields CASSPFRDSLGETQYF.

The genes are TRBV7-2 and TRBJ2-5, with 8 positions matching TRBD1. The CDR3 has 13 residues. The V gene end was trimmed by 3 bases and the J gene end by 4 bases; junction bases not matched to a gene: 1. CDR1 and CDR2 (germline): SGHTA, FQGNSA. Written as DNA, the CDR3 is TGTGCCAGCAGCTTCGGGACAGGAGAGACCCAGTACTTC. Translated, it gives CASSFGTGETQYF. Using reference TRBV7-2 and TRBJ2-5 for the parts outside the CDR3, the full variable domain is GAGVSQSPSNKVTEKGKDVELRCDPISGHTALYWYRQSLGQGLEFLIYFQGNSAPDKSGLPSDRFSAERTGGSVSTLTIQRTQQEDSAVYLCASSFGTGETQYFGPGTRLLVL.

The chain couples TRBV9 to TRBJ2-2; 8 bases align to TRBD2. The CDR3 covers 17 residues. V shed 0 bases and J 5 bases; nucleotides not matched to a gene: 9. Germline V gene data show CDR1 as SGDLS and CDR2 as YYNGEE. The CDR3 spells CASSVVQGAGATGELFF. CDR3 DNA sequence: TGTGCCAGCAGCGTAGTCCAAGGAGCGGGAGCAACCGGGGAGCTGTTTTTT.

The chain joins TRBV10-3 to TRBJ2-1, with 9 bases fitting TRBD2. Per germline, CDR1 ENHRY and CDR2 SYGVKD. Losses at the gene ends were 5 bases for V and 8 bases for J; bases not matched to a gene: 7. The CDR3 spans 14 residues. The CDR3 here is CAISQAGGSDEQFF. In nucleotides, the CDR3 is TGTGCCATCAGTCAAGCGGGAGGCTCGGATGAGCAGTTCTTC.

This clone is a singleton in its sample. The chain couples TRBV5-1 to TRBJ2-3; no reliable D call. Deletions cut 1 base from V and 4 bases from J, with 7 bases between. CDR3 length equals 13 residues. Germline-derived CDR1 and CDR2 are SGHRS and YFSETQ. The CDR3 protein is CASSLRVADTQYF. Here the CDR3 DNA reads TGCGCCAGCAGCTTGCGGGTAGCAGATACGCAGTATTTT.

The rearrangement links TRBV7-9 to TRBJ1-2; D is uncertain. The CDR3 loop spans 13 amino acids. Germline V lookup: CDR1 SEHNR, CDR2 FQNEAQ (reference sequence). Trimming removed 5 bases at V and 6 bases at J, with 13 bases between. CDR3 region: CASSGGGLHGYTF. DNA of the CDR3: TGTGCCAGCAGCGGAGGCGGCCTTCATGGCTACACCTTC.